This record covers a single T cell receptor (beta chain). The data stem from a study of OX40 agonist ivuxolimab in advanced cancers. Profiled with immunoSEQ multiplex PCR; TCRdb holds only in-frame clones, not every one. The top ten hold around 2.7% of the sample, which has tens of thousands of clones, roughly 80% seen once. V lost 0 bases to trimming and J lost 0 bases, with 9 bases between them. The CDR3 spans 16 residues. The germline V gene has CDR1 MGHRA and CDR2 YSYEKL. This TCR derives from an adult with an advanced solid tumor such as melanoma, head and neck, liver or kidney cancer. The sequences come from CD4+ or CD8+ T cells sorted from blood, collected in a trial of the OX40 agonist ivuxolimab. V is TRBV4-1 and J is TRBJ2-1; D gene unclear. The CDR3 DNA follows: TGCGCCAGCAGCCAAGAGTTGCGGAACTCCTACAATGAGCAGTTCTTC. Translating gives CASSQELRNSYNEQFF.